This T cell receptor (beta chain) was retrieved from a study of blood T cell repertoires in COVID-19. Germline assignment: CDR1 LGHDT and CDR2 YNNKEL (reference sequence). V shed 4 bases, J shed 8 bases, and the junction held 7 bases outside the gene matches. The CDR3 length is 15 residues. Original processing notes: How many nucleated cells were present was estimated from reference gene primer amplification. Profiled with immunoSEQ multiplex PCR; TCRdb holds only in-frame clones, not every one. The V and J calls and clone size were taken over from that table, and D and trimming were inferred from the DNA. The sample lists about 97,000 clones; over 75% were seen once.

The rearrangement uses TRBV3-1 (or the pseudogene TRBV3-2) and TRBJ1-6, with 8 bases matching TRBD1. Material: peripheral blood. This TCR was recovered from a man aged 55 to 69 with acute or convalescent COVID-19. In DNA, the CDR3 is TGTGCCAGCAGCCCCCAGACAGGGGAACATTCACCCCTCCACTTT. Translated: CASSPQTGEHSPLHF.